The 25 T cell receptor beta chains listed next were all sequenced from one sample in a study of T cell clones after liver transplantation. Only in-frame clones appear in the TCRdb table, and some are missing; sequencing was by immunoSEQ multiplex PCR. The sample yields about 74,000 clones, 75% to 85% seen once. The sequencing here drew on CD4+ T cells from blood, taken before liver transplant. The source is a human donor who received a liver transplant.

The V call is TRBV6-5, the J call TRBJ2-2, with D perhaps matching TRBD2 (6 bases). Germline V gene sequence: CDR1 MNHEY, CDR2 SVGAGI. The CDR3 is 14 amino acids. Trimming took off 8 bases at V and 7 bases at J, with 17 bases between the two ends. The chain's CDR3 is CASGETRGYGELFF. The CDR3 DNA reads as TGTGCCAGCGGGGAGACTAGGGGTTACGGGGAGCTGTTTTTT.

This rearrangement joins TRBV5-4 to TRBJ1-3, with 8 bases matching TRBD1. The CDR3 extends over 15 amino acids. The germline CDR1 and CDR2 sequences are SGHNT and YYREEE (reference sequence). The J segment lost 4 bases and the V segment lost 4 bases, leaving 7 bases of the junction unmatched. DNA for the CDR3: TGTGCCAGCAGCCCCGACAGGGGATCGGGAAACACCATATATTTT. It specifies CASSPDRGSGNTIYF.

Of note for this clone: Germline is not matched at one junction end, which may reflect a read error. The V call is TRBV7-7, the J call TRBJ2-1, with 10 nucleotides matching TRBD1. The CDR3 is 14 residues long. CDR1 and CDR2 (germline): SSHAT, FNYEAQ (reference sequence). This chain's CDR3 is CASSPDRGKNEQFF. CDR3 coding DNA: TGTGCTAGCAGCCCGGACAGGGGGAAGAATGAGCAGTTCTTC.

The chain uses TRBV19 and TRBJ1-1; D unresolved. CDR1 and CDR2 from the germline V gene are LNHDA and SQIVND (reference sequence). CDR3 length equals 13 residues. Trimming stripped 5 bases from V and 0 bases from J, with 7 bases between. The CDR3 is CASSPYMNTEAFF. Written as DNA, the CDR3 is TGTGCCAGTAGTCCCTACATGAACACTGAAGCTTTCTTT.

About this clone itself: A junction boundary mismatches the germline segment, possibly from a read error. DNA for the CDR3: TGCGCCAGCAGTCACGGGACAGGGGCTTTT. It specifies CASSHGTGAF. The rearrangement uses TRBV23-1 and TRBJ1-5; 10 bases match TRBD1. TRBV23-1 is noted as an ORF with a role that remains uncertain. This CDR3 contains 10 residues.

The CDR3, as DNA: TGTGCCAGCAGCAAGTCAGGGGGCTTTGCGTTCTTC. As protein: CASSKSGGFAFF. The rearrangement uses TRBV11-2 and TRBJ2-1, with TRBD1 matching 8 bases. V trimming: 5 bases; J trimming: 15 bases; junction bases outside the gene matches: 9. CDR3 size: 12 residues. Per the germline V gene, CDR1 is SGHAT and CDR2 is FQNNGV.

V is TRBV4-3 and J is TRBJ2-3, with D unclear. The V end lost 0 bases, the J end lost 5 bases, and 12 bases lay between the germline ends. CDR3 size: 15 residues. The germline CDR1 and CDR2 sequences are LGHNA and YSLEER. The CDR3 spells CASSQEISVGDTQYF. The DNA for the CDR3 is TGCGCCAGCAGCCAAGAAATCTCCGTCGGAGATACGCAGTATTTT.

V is TRBV7-8 and J is TRBJ1-1; D call uncertain. The CDR3 runs to 16 residues. Trimming left V 0 bases short and J 0 bases short, with 11 bases between. CDR1 is SGHVS and CDR2 is FQNEAQ in the germline V gene. The CDR3 DNA follows: TGTGCCAGCAGCTTAGCCGGGCCGGATATGAACACTGAAGCTTTCTTT. This codes for CASSLAGPDMNTEAFF.

This chain connects TRBV5-1 to TRBJ1-3; TRBD1 might be the D (6 bases). V dropped 3 bases and J dropped 0 bases, with 7 bases sitting between them. This CDR3 has 14 residues. CDR1 is SGHRS and CDR2 is YFSETQ in the germline V gene. The CDR3 sequence is CASSSGASGNTIYF. The CDR3 nucleotides are TGCGCCAGCAGCTCAGGGGCCTCTGGAAACACCATATATTTT.

This clone came up a few times. This rearrangement joins TRBV11-2 to TRBJ1-1, with a possible D match to TRBD1 (6 bases). This CDR3 contains 15 residues. Per the germline V gene, CDR1 is SGHAT and CDR2 is FQNNGV. V lost 1 base and J 3 bases, leaving 12 bases between the germline ends. The CDR3 spells CASSLAVRGDTEAFF. Written as DNA, the CDR3 is TGTGCCAGCAGCTTAGCCGTCAGGGGTGACACTGAAGCTTTCTTT.

The V gene is TRBV7-2, the J gene TRBJ2-7; 9 nucleotides line up with TRBD1. The CDR3 totals 13 residues. V shed 5 bases, J shed 6 bases, and the junction held 5 bases outside the gene matches. The germline V gene has CDR1 SGHTA and CDR2 FQGNSA. In DNA form, the CDR3 reads TGTGCCAGCAGCGCCGGGACAGGGCTCGAGCAGTACTTC. Translation gives CASSAGTGLEQYF.

This clone was observed once. J is TRBJ2-2 and V is TRBV9, with D tentatively TRBD1 (5 bases). The germline gives CDR1 SGDLS, CDR2 YYNGEE. The CDR3 is 17 amino acids. V was pared by 0 bases and J by 2 bases, with 14 bases between. DNA of the CDR3: TGTGCCAGCAGCGTAGTAGGGGCACCATTTAACACCGGGGAGCTGTTTTTT. This gives the protein CASSVVGAPFNTGELFF. The variable domain in full, with the rest retrieved from reference TRBV9 and TRBJ2-2, is DSGVTQTPKHLITATGQRVTLRCSPRSGDLSVYWYQQSLDQGLQFLIQYYNGEERAKGNILERFSAQQFPDLHSELNLSSLELGDSALYFCASSVVGAPFNTGELFFGEGSRLTVL.

This clone was picked up a small number of times. The rearrangement links TRBV11-2 to TRBJ1-4; unclear D gene. Germline CDR1 SGHAT, CDR2 FQNNGV. This CDR3 region has 14 residues. The ends were cut back, 1 base at V and 0 bases at J, with 3 bases in the middle. CDR3 DNA sequence: TGTGCCAGCAGCTTAGCCACAACTAATGAAAAACTGTTTTTT. As protein: CASSLATTNEKLFF.

This clone was detected a few times. The CDR3 region is CSAGTPWGYGYTF. The CDR3 coding sequence is TGCAGCGCCGGGACTCCGTGGGGCTATGGCTACACCTTC. This chain uses TRBV29-1 with TRBJ1-2; perhaps TRBD1 as D (5 bases). The CDR3 is 13 residues long. CDR1 is SQVTM and CDR2 is ANQGSEA in the germline V gene. Trimming left V 7 bases short and J 4 bases short, with 16 bases between.

This chain connects TRBV7-2 to TRBJ2-7; the match to TRBD2 covers 7 bases. The CDR3 extends over 13 amino acids. V lost 5 bases, J lost 2 bases, and 3 bases stayed unmatched. Germline V gives CDR1 SGHTA, CDR2 FQGNSA. The CDR3 loop is CASSRDYPYEQYF. CDR3 bases: TGTGCCAGCAGCCGGGACTATCCCTACGAGCAGTACTTC.

The chain links TRBV4-3 to TRBJ2-1, with D perhaps being TRBD1 or TRBD2 (6 bases each). V was trimmed by 4 bases and J by 0 bases, leaving 13 bases between them. Germline V gene lookup returns CDR1 LGHNA and CDR2 YSLEER. The length of the CDR3 is 16 residues. CDR3 amino acids: CASSRRGGSSYNEQFF. In DNA, the CDR3 is TGCGCCAGCAGCCGGAGAGGGGGGAGCTCCTACAATGAGCAGTTCTTC.

The CDR3 loop reads CASSKREGAKNIQYF. The DNA for the CDR3 is TGTGCCAGCAGCAAAAGGGAGGGGGCCAAAAACATTCAGTACTTC. This chain links TRBV11-1 with TRBJ2-4; 7 bases fit TRBD2. There are 15 residues in the CDR3. Germline V CDR1 and CDR2: SGHAT, FQDESV (reference sequence). V shed 5 bases, J shed 1 base, and the junction held 5 bases outside the gene matches.

The chain is built from TRBV5-1 and TRBJ2-5, with 7 bases matching TRBD1. In germline, CDR1 is SGHRS, CDR2 YFSETQ. Unmatched junction bases numbered 8, after V lost 4 bases and J lost 5 bases. There are 14 residues in the CDR3. The CDR3 region has the DNA TGCGCCAGCAGCATTACGACAGGGTGGGAGACCCAGTACTTC. As protein: CASSITTGWETQYF.

The chain employs TRBV7-8 and TRBJ2-7; perhaps D is TRBD1 or TRBD2 (5 bases each). The V gene lost 4 bases and the J gene lost 7 bases, with 14 bases spanning the gap. This CDR3 spans 13 amino acids. From germline, CDR1 is SGHVS and CDR2 FQNEAQ. Here the CDR3 reads CASSSGTTGEQYF. The CDR3 nucleotides read TGTGCCAGCAGCTCTGGGACGACGGGAGAGCAGTACTTC.

The V call is TRBV7-9, the J call TRBJ1-1; D may be TRBD1 (5 bases). Trimming shortened V by 1 base and J by 0 bases, and 18 bases separated the two germline ends. Germline values: CDR1 SEHNR, CDR2 FQNEAQ (reference sequence). This CDR3 has 18 amino acids. The CDR3 DNA reads TGTGCCAGCAGCTTAGTCAGGGTCCAGGGACCCTTGAACACTGAAGCTTTCTTT. Translated: CASSLVRVQGPLNTEAFF.

The chain uses TRBV7-2 and TRBJ2-7; 7 nucleotides line up with TRBD2. Trimming at V came to 5 bases and at J to 2 bases, leaving 3 bases not matched to a gene. This CDR3 contains 13 residues. Looked up from germline, CDR1 is SGHTA and CDR2 is FQGNSA. The CDR3: CASSLGLAYEQYF. The CDR3 DNA is TGTGCCAGCAGCCTCGGACTAGCCTACGAGCAGTACTTC.

The chain employs TRBV30 and TRBJ2-5; 11 nucleotides line up with TRBD2. Trimming removed 1 base from V and 4 bases from J; junction bases left unmatched: 2. The CDR3 has 14 amino acids. CDR1 GTSNPN and CDR2 SVGIG come from the germline V gene (reference sequence). The CDR3 nucleotides are TGTGCCTGGAGTGCGGGACTAGCGGTAGAGACCCAGTACTTC. Residues: CAWSAGLAVETQYF.

This clone was seen just once. This chain joins TRBV7-2 and TRBJ1-3; D is undetermined. The V gene lost 2 bases and the J gene lost 1 base, with 6 bases spanning the gap. CDR1 is SGHTA, CDR2 FQGNSA, per germline. This CDR3 is 14 amino acids long. The CDR3 region has the DNA TGTGCCAGCAGCTTACAGGTTTCTGGAAACACCATATATTTT. Protein: CASSLQVSGNTIYF.

This clone has a handful of counts. This chain joins TRBV9 and TRBJ2-1, with TRBD2 as a possible D gene (6 bases). In germline, CDR1 is SGDLS, CDR2 YYNGEE. Trimming took off 4 bases at V and 6 bases at J, with 17 bases between the two ends. The CDR3 length is 15 residues. The CDR3 coding sequence is TGTGCCAGCAGCCCTATACCGGGCGGGATCAATGAGCAGTTCTTC. Translating it yields CASSPIPGGINEQFF.

The chain recombines TRBV15 with TRBJ2-7, with D perhaps assigned TRBD1 or TRBD2 (5 bases each). The CDR3 sequence is 14 residues long. Trimming removed 0 bases at V and 5 bases at J, with 11 bases between. Germline V lookup: CDR1 LNHNV, CDR2 YYDKDF (reference sequence). The CDR3 DNA is TGTGCCACCAGCAGAGATGGCCGAGGGGACGAGCAGTACTTC. Translated: CATSRDGRGDEQYF.